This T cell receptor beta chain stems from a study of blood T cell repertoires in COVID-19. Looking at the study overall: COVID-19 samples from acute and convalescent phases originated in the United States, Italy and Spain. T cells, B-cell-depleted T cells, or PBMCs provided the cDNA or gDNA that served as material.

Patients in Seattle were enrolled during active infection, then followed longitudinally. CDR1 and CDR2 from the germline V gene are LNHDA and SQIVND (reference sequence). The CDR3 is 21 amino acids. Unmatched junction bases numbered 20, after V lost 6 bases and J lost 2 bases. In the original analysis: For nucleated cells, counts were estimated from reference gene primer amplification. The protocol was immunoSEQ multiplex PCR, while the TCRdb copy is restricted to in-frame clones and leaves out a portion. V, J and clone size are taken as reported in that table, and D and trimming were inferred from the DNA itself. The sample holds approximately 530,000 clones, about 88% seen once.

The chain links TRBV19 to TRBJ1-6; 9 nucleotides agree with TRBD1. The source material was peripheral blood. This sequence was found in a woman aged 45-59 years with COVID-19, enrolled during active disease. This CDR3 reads CASSDQHSGQGIVAYNSPLHF. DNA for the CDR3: TGTGCCAGTAGCGACCAACACTCCGGACAGGGGATAGTGGCCTATAATTCACCCCTCCACTTT.